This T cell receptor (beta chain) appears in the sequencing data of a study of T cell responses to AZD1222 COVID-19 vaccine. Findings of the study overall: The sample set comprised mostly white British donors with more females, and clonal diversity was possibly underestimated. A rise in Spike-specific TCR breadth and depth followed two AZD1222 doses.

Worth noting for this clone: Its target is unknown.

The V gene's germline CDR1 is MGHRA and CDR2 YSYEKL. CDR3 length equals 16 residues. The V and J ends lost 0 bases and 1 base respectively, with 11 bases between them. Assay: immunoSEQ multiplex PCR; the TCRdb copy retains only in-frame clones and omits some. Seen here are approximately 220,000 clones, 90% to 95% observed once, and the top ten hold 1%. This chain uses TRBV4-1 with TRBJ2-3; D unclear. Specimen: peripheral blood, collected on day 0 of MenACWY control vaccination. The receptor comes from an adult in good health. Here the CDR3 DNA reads TGCGCCAGCAGCCAAGATACCGGGTTCGGCACAGATACGCAGTATTTT. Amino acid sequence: CASSQDTGFGTDTQYF.